The 30 T cell receptor beta chains reported below all come from one sample, sequenced in a study of blood T cell repertoires in COVID-19. Data came from immunoSEQ multiplex PCR; TCRdb stores just in-frame clones and leaves some out. In the table there are 200,000 to 250,000 clones, approximately 80% of which are singletons. Sample: peripheral blood. The receptors derive from a young man who had recovered from COVID-19.

This chain uses TRBV6-4 with TRBJ2-7; D perhaps matches TRBD1 (5 bases). Trimming removed 6 bases at V and 2 bases at J, with 23 bases between. CDR3 size: 17 residues. Germline V CDR1 and CDR2: MRHNA, SNTAGT. For the CDR3, the DNA is TGTGCCAGCAGCGCCGATTGTCAGGGCGCCTGCCCCTACGAGCAGTACTTC. Protein product: CASSADCQGACPYEQYF.

This chain joins TRBV10-3 and TRBJ1-2; D is uncertain. V was pared by 5 bases and J by 1 base, with 8 bases between. The CDR3 runs 13 residues. The germline CDR1 and CDR2 sequences are ENHRY and SYGVKD. The CDR3 reads CAISNQVNYGYTF. The CDR3 DNA follows: TGTGCCATCAGTAACCAGGTTAACTATGGCTACACCTTC.

The chain carries TRBV7-9 and TRBJ2-4, with D tentatively TRBD1 (6 bases). The CDR3 is 13 residues long. Trimming stripped 0 bases from V and 6 bases from J, with 6 bases between. Germline V lookup: CDR1 SEHNR, CDR2 FQNEAQ (reference sequence). Here the CDR3 DNA reads TGTGCCAGCAGCTTAGCAGGGGGAAACATTCAGTACTTC. Translating gives CASSLAGGNIQYF.

This chain connects TRBV6-5 to TRBJ1-1, with 7 bases aligning to TRBD1. CDR1 MNHEY and CDR2 SVGAGI come from the germline V gene. This CDR3 comprises 15 residues. The J segment lost 3 bases and the V segment lost 6 bases, leaving 10 bases of the junction unmatched. The CDR3 DNA is TGTGCCAGCAGCCAGTATGGGACAGCGGACACTGAAGCTTTCTTT. Its protein is CASSQYGTADTEAFF.

A note on this clone: The sample holds other DNA sequences that translate to the same CDR3. V and J are TRBV7-8 and TRBJ1-5; D unclear. V lost 1 base and J lost 2, with 6 bases in between. The CDR3 covers 14 residues. From germline, CDR1 is SGHVS and CDR2 FQNEAQ. In DNA form, the CDR3 reads TGTGCCAGCAGCTTAGATCGGGGCAATCAGCCCCAGCATTTT. Translation: CASSLDRGNQPQHF.

Only one count was recorded for this clone. The J gene is TRBJ2-6, the V gene TRBV5-4; D unclear. Trimming shortened V by 4 bases and J by 0 bases, and 8 bases separated the two germline ends. CDR1 is SGHNT and CDR2 is YYREEE in the germline V gene (reference sequence). The CDR3 has 15 residues. This chain's CDR3 is CASSRAGSGANVLTF. The CDR3 region has the DNA TGTGCCAGCAGCCGCGCTGGCTCTGGGGCCAACGTCCTGACTTTC. Based on the CDR3 plus reference TRBV5-4 and TRBJ2-6, the full variable domain is ETGVTQSPTHLIKTRGQQVTLRCSSQSGHNTVSWYQQALGQGPQFIFQYYREEENGRGNFPPRFSGLQFPNYSSELNVNALELDDSALYLCASSRAGSGANVLTFGAGSRLTVL.

The chain couples TRBV29-1 to TRBJ2-7; 7 nucleotides agree with TRBD1. The CDR3 extends over 14 amino acids. Germline V gives CDR1 SQVTM, CDR2 ANQGSEA. The J segment lost 9 bases and the V segment lost 5 bases, leaving 16 bases of the junction unmatched. DNA of the CDR3: TGCAGCGTTCGCCTTGTTGGGACAGAAGTTGGGCAGTACTTC. Translating gives CSVRLVGTEVGQYF.

V usage is TRBV5-1 and J usage is TRBJ2-2, with 7 bases fitting TRBD2. There are 16 residues in the CDR3. The ends lost 1 base at V and 2 bases at J; junction bases unmatched: 5. CDR1 and CDR2 from the germline V gene are SGHRS and YFSETQ. The CDR3 sequence: CASSLLLAVNTGELFF. In nucleotides, the CDR3 is TGCGCCAGCAGCTTGCTGCTAGCGGTAAACACCGGGGAGCTGTTTTTT.

The rearrangement joins TRBV19 to TRBJ2-3, with 10 bases that match TRBD1. The germline V gene has CDR1 LNHDA and CDR2 SQIVND (reference sequence). This CDR3 has 15 residues. The J segment lost 5 bases and the V segment lost 8 bases, leaving 10 bases of the junction unmatched. CDR3 in amino acids: CASGRDRGPKDTQYF. The CDR3 bases are TGTGCCAGTGGCCGGGACAGGGGCCCGAAAGATACGCAGTATTTT.

This chain connects TRBV6-5 to TRBJ1-6; 8 nucleotides match TRBD1. V gave up 8 bases and J gave up 5 bases; unmatched junction bases: 8. The CDR3 has 15 amino acids. CDR1 is MNHEY, CDR2 SVGAGI, per germline. The CDR3 sequence is CASHRTGTNNSPLHF. The CDR3 DNA reads as TGTGCCAGCCACAGGACAGGGACTAATAATTCACCCCTCCACTTT.

The J gene is TRBJ2-3, the V gene TRBV11-2, with 7 nucleotides matching TRBD1. V gave up 2 bases and J gave up 0 bases; unmatched junction bases: 5. The germline gives CDR1 SGHAT, CDR2 FQNNGV. The CDR3 covers 16 residues. CDR3 nucleotide sequence: TGTGCCAGCAGCTTATGGACAGGCGCTAGCACAGATACGCAGTATTTT. Translation: CASSLWTGASTDTQYF.

The chain combines TRBV7-8 with TRBJ2-3; 7 nucleotides line up with TRBD2. V was clipped by 7 bases and J by 6 bases; unmatched bases: 10. Germline CDR1 and CDR2: SGHVS and FQNEAQ. This CDR3 region has 14 residues. The CDR3 here is CASTDQGEGDTQYF. CDR3 DNA sequence: TGTGCCAGCACCGACCAAGGGGAGGGTGATACGCAGTATTTT.

The V gene is TRBV5-5, the J gene TRBJ2-5, with TRBD1 matching over 7 bases. J was trimmed by 1 base and V by 0 bases; bases with no gene match: 3. In germline, CDR1 is SGHKS, CDR2 YYEKEE (reference sequence). CDR3 size: 15 residues. CDR3 bases: TGTGCCAGCAGCTTGGTCGCAGGGGGCCAAGAGACCCAGTACTTC. Protein product: CASSLVAGGQETQYF.

The chain uses TRBV10-3 and TRBJ2-3, with 12 positions matching TRBD2. V trimming: 8 bases; J trimming: 12 bases; junction bases outside the gene matches: 15. CDR3 length: 15 residues. The germline CDR1 and CDR2 sequences are ENHRY and SYGVKD. CDR3 bases: TGTGCCATCGAGAGCGGGGCTAGCGGGGGGGCCTCCCAGTATTTT. Amino acid sequence: CAIESGASGGASQYF.

This chain connects TRBV3-1 (or the pseudogene TRBV3-2) to TRBJ2-5, with 10 bases fitting TRBD2. V lost 4 bases and J lost 5; bases outside the gene matches: 1. Germline CDR1 and CDR2: LGHDT and YNNKEL (reference sequence). There are 13 residues in the CDR3. The CDR3 region is CASSPGLAETQYF. The CDR3 DNA reads TGTGCCAGCAGCCCGGGACTAGCGGAGACCCAGTACTTC.

The V call is TRBV5-6, the J call TRBJ2-6; D uncertain. Germline V CDR1 and CDR2: SGHDT, YYEEEE. V shed 3 bases and J shed 3 bases, with 4 bases lying between them. The CDR3 extends over 13 amino acids. In DNA form, the CDR3 reads TGTGCCAGCAGCTCCGTTGGGGCCAACGTCCTGACTTTC. Amino acid sequence: CASSSVGANVLTF.

V gene TRBV10-2 combines with J gene TRBJ2-5; a weak D match, TRBD2 (5 bases). CDR3 length: 14 residues. Germline CDR1 and CDR2: WSHSY and SAAADI. The germline V and J ends were trimmed by 2 bases and 3 bases, with 10 bases remaining between them. The CDR3 DNA sequence: TGCGCCAGCAGTGAGGAGGGCTACGAAGAGACCCAGTACTTC. Residues: CASSEEGYEETQYF.

This clone was seen a single time. V usage is TRBV7-9 and J usage is TRBJ2-1, with TRBD2 matching 9 bases. V lost 5 bases and J lost 0; bases outside the gene matches: 11. Germline lookup yields CDR1 SEHNR and CDR2 FQNEAQ (reference sequence). The CDR3 extends over 18 amino acids. The CDR3 sequence: CASSPVLAGWSSYNEQFF. CDR3 nucleotide sequence: TGTGCCAGCAGCCCGGTCCTAGCGGGGTGGAGCTCCTACAATGAGCAGTTCTTC.

The J gene is TRBJ1-5, the V gene TRBV2, with no clear D. Germline CDR1 reads SNHLY; CDR2 reads FYNNEI. This CDR3 is built from 14 residues. The V end lost 0 bases, the J end lost 4 bases, and 7 bases lay between the germline ends. This CDR3 reads CASSEAIENQPQHF. The CDR3 DNA reads as TGTGCCAGCAGTGAAGCCATCGAGAATCAGCCCCAGCATTTT.

The CDR3, as DNA: TGTGCAGGTACAGGGTTTCGGTCCACCGGGGAGCTGTTTTTT. Its protein product is CAGTGFRSTGELFF. The V and J genes are TRBV7-8 and TRBJ2-2; a weak D match, TRBD1 (6 bases). The germline CDR1 and CDR2 sequences are SGHVS and FQNEAQ. This CDR3 spans 14 amino acids.

This chain links TRBV4-2 with TRBJ2-2; 8 bases agree with TRBD2. J was trimmed by 5 bases and V by 0 bases; bases with no gene match: 5. The CDR3 is made up of 16 amino acids. Germline V gene sequence: CDR1 LGHNA, CDR2 YNFKEQ. Here the CDR3 reads CASSQEAGGLTGELFF. The DNA of the CDR3 is TGTGCCAGCAGCCAAGAGGCGGGGGGCCTTACCGGGGAGCTGTTTTTT.

This chain uses TRBV27 with TRBJ2-7, with D uncertain. CDR1 is MNHEY, CDR2 SMNVEV, per germline (reference sequence). The V and J ends lost 6 bases and 5 bases respectively, with 11 bases between them. The CDR3 is 12 amino acids. DNA of the CDR3: TGTGCCAGCAGACTAAGTAAGGACGAGCAGTACTTC. Translation: CASRLSKDEQYF.

In regard to this clone: In the same sample, other DNA sequences code for this CDR3. The chain links TRBV5-4 to TRBJ2-1, with 11 nucleotides matching TRBD1. Germline V gene data show CDR1 as SGHNT and CDR2 as YYREEE (reference sequence). The CDR3 contains 15 residues. V trimming: 4 bases; J trimming: 2 bases; junction bases outside the gene matches: 2. Here the CDR3 reads CASSLGQGAYNEQFF. The DNA for the CDR3 is TGTGCCAGCAGCCTGGGACAGGGGGCCTACAATGAGCAGTTCTTC.

The sample holds a few counts of this clone. The CDR3 here is CASSPRWRNFYEQYF. CDR3 nucleotide sequence: TGTGCCAGCTCACCACGGTGGAGGAATTTCTACGAGCAGTACTTC. V gene TRBV18 combines with J gene TRBJ2-7; weak D call: TRBD2 (5 bases). The length of the CDR3 is 15 residues. The germline gives CDR1 KGHSH, CDR2 LQKENI. V gave up 1 base and J gave up 3 bases, with 13 bases separating them.

The chain carries TRBV6-1 and TRBJ1-2, with 7 bases that match TRBD1. Germline CDR1 and CDR2: MNHNS and SASEGT. This CDR3 region has 12 residues. Trimming cost V 7 bases and J 3 bases; bases outside gene matches: 2. CDR3 residues: CASTRGDYGYTF. DNA for the CDR3: TGTGCCAGCACCAGGGGGGACTATGGCTACACCTTC.

The chain carries TRBV6-1 and TRBJ1-2; 7 bases agree with TRBD1. The V segment lost 3 bases and the J segment 4 bases; nucleotides outside the gene matches: 11. CDR1 and CDR2 from the germline V gene are MNHNS and SASEGT. The CDR3 runs to 16 residues. This CDR3 is CASSDQVTGALYGYTF. CDR3 sequence (DNA): TGTGCCAGCAGTGACCAAGTAACAGGGGCCCTCTATGGCTACACCTTC.

This clone was recorded only once. The V call is TRBV27, the J call TRBJ2-2; TRBD2 matches at 7 bases. This CDR3 comprises 14 residues. V was clipped by 4 bases and J by 5 bases; unmatched bases: 4. Germline lookup yields CDR1 MNHEY and CDR2 SMNVEV (reference sequence). The CDR3, as DNA: TGTGCCAGCAGTTCCGCGGGGGAAACCGGGGAGCTGTTTTTT. Translated, it gives CASSSAGETGELFF.

The rearrangement joins TRBV25-1 to TRBJ2-4; 8 nucleotides match TRBD2. J lost 8 bases, V lost 3 bases, and 6 bases had no gene match. This CDR3 is 14 amino acids long. Germline CDR1 and CDR2: MGHDK and SYGVNS. The CDR3 DNA sequence: TGTGCCAGCAGTGATAGCGGGGATCAGGACATTCAGTACTTC. Translation gives CASSDSGDQDIQYF.

V is TRBV28 and J is TRBJ1-2; tentative D call: TRBD1 (6 bases). The V gene's germline CDR1 is MDHEN and CDR2 SYDVKM. V was shortened by 2 bases and J by 8 bases, with 15 bases between the two germline ends. The CDR3 sequence is 14 residues long. The CDR3 region has the DNA TGTGCCAGCAGTTTAGCAGGGGCACCACACGGCTACACCTTC. Encoded protein: CASSLAGAPHGYTF.

This clone was seen once. This chain uses TRBV14 with TRBJ2-1, with TRBD1 matching 7 bases. Germline assignment: CDR1 SGHDN and CDR2 FVKESK. V lost 4 bases, J lost 0 bases, and 3 bases stayed unmatched. The CDR3 runs to 15 residues. The CDR3 DNA sequence: TGTGCCAGCAGCCGCCCAGGGGGCTCCTACAATGAGCAGTTCTTC. It is translated as CASSRPGGSYNEQFF.